This TCR beta chain was recovered during a study of OX40 agonist ivuxolimab in advanced cancers. At the level of the study: Every 2 weeks, ivuxolimab was infused into the patients intravenously at between 0.01 and 10 mg/kg. Patients undergoing dose escalation presented with hepatocellular carcinoma, melanoma, renal cell or head and neck cancer.

Study-wide results and limits: Dosing at 0.1 to 3.0 mg/kg was accompanied by clonal expansion of CD4+ and CD8+ blood T cells by week 6. Among T cells, CD8+ cells averaged more expanded clones than CD4+ cells.

The CDR3 runs 15 residues. The germline CDR1 and CDR2 sequences are SGHRS and YFSETQ. Between the trimmed V and J ends, which lost 2 bases and 4 bases, there was a span of 13 bases. Remarks on this clone: Its cognate antigen is unknown.

Generated by immunoSEQ multiplex PCR, the TCRdb table keeps only in-frame clones and is missing some. The sample includes about 52,000 clones, roughly 84% of them seen just once. The TCR comes from an adult with an advanced solid tumor such as melanoma, head and neck, liver or kidney cancer. Sequences were derived from CD4+ or CD8+ T cells sorted from blood, sampled in a trial of the OX40 agonist ivuxolimab. The rearrangement uses TRBV5-1 and TRBJ2-1; the D gene is possibly TRBD2 (6 bases). DNA of the CDR3: TGCGCCAGCAGCTTATCGGGGGACCCATACAATGAGCAGTTCTTC. This gives the protein CASSLSGDPYNEQFF. Full variable domain (remainder filled in from reference TRBV5-1 and TRBJ2-1): KAGVTQTPRYLIKTRGQQVTLSCSPISGHRSVSWYQQTPGQGLQFLFEYFSETQRNKGNFPGRFSGRQFSNSRSEMNVSTLELGDSALYLCASSLSGDPYNEQFFGPGTRLTVL.